This T cell receptor (beta chain) was captured by sequencing in a study of T cell responses to AZD1222 COVID-19 vaccine (dated by TCRdb to 2020 to 2023). A note on the overall study: AZD1222 recipients given second doses at about 4 weeks or at about 12 weeks were pooled, since spike-specific TCR depth and breadth were not found to differ between the two schedules. TCR sequencing was performed for 230 to 250 trial participants, of whom some 200 were given two doses of AZD1222 and approximately 26 were given two doses of MenACWY control vaccine. Enrollment into the trials was organized by age into subgroups of 18-55, 56-69 and 70-plus years, and those subgroups contained roughly 140, 27 and 60 TCR-sequenced participants, respectively.

This clone was seen just once. The specificity of this receptor is unknown. One base away there is no much larger clone; base qualities are not given. The same CDR3 also results from other DNA sequences found in this sample. V is shortened by 1 base, J by 4 bases, and the region joining them spans 8 bases. Sequences MDHEN (CDR1) and SYDVKM (CDR2) are obtained from the germline V gene. The CDR3, from cysteine to phenylalanine, totals 14 residues. Only CDR3 DNA is held: 42 bases, read in frame from base 1. The sample's time point, from its label and the paper: baseline before first vaccination. The vaccinee samples were drawn from two UK trials, COV001 and COV002, one of which was a single-blind randomized controlled phase 2/3 trial testing AZD1222 (ChAdOx1 nCoV-19) in healthy adults. Trial participant PBMC samples were collected at day 0 and day 28 after the second dose for TCRbeta chain sequencing.

Study-wide findings and limitations: After two AZD1222 doses, both the breadth and the depth of spike-specific TCRs were significantly higher than at day 0 and than in MenACWY recipients. Because no samples from the day 14 peak response were available, repertoires could be characterized only after the peak T cell response. Conclusions about previously exposed vaccinees are limited, since just 5 or 6 AZD1222 recipients were seropositive for SARS-CoV-2 at baseline. Participants were mostly white British, with more females than males. The authors suggested clonal diversity may have been underestimated. The vaccine-associated CD4 TCRs covered the entire spike protein, and the dominant responses fell in regions 160-218 and 743-854. In the small 56-69-year group, the increase in depth fell short of significance, most likely because of low power. Reportedly, almost half of the unique spike-specific TCRs recognized epitopes lying outside the regions that are mutated in the B.1.351 and B.1.1.7 variants.

The CDR3 regions of human TCRbeta chains were analyzed by immunosequencing. Concerning the study's data processing: TCRs in the repertoires were matched against a reference library of SARS-CoV-2-specific TCRs that had been generated with the MIRA antigen-specificity platform. Breadth meant the fraction of unique TCRs that were SARS-CoV-2-associated, whereas depth meant the fraction of total T cells that were SARS-CoV-2-associated. Using the MIRA data, each spike-specific TCR was assigned both to the spike region to which the TCR was reactive and to a CD4 or CD8 class. Log10-transformed breadth and depth values were compared by one-way ANOVA with Sidak's multiple comparisons tests. TCRdb obtained this table from immuneACCESS and retained in-frame rearrangements with V and J assigned. These tables miss some clones; where compared with another copy, unresolved V genes account for less than half of the shortfall, and the remainder is unexplained. V, J and clone size are those of that table, while D and trimming were read from the DNA. This sample comprises about 97,000 clones, approximately 86% of them detected only once. More than 4.5% of the sample is taken by the ten largest.

This TCR was sampled from an adult in good health. The rearranged segments are TRBV28 and TRBJ1-3, with the D gene not confidently named. This specimen was peripheral blood, taken on day 0 of AZD1222 vaccination. The CDR3 sequence is CASSLSGSGNTIYF. In nucleotides, the sequence is TGTGCCAGCAGTTTATCCGGCTCGGGAAACACCATATATTTT.